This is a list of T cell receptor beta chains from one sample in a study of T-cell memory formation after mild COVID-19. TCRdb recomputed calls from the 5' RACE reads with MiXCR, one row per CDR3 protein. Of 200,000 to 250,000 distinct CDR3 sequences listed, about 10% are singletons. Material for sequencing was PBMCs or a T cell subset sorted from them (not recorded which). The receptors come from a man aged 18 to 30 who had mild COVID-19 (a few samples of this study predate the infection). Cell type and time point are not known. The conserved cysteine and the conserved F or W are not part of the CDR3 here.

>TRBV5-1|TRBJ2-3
ASGVSGFTDTQY
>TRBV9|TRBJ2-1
ASSVGKTYNEQF
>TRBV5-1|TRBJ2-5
ASSLGSGGAEETQY
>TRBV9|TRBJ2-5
ASSVGLGGVQETQY
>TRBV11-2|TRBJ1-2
ASTTWGASGYT
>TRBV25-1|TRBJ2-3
ASQARVFIDTQY
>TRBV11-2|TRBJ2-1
ASSWGHRNANEQF
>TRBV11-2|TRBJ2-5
AINGEEQTQY
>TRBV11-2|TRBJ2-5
ASSLVLGPRETQY
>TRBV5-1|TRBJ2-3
ASSSRELTDTQY
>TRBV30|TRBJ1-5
AWTFGGNQPQH
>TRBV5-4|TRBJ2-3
ASSYGGRGRTDTQY
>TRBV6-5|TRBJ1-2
ASSYVPGQGNYGYT
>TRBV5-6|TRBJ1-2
ASSFRRGGYGYT
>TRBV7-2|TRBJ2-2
ASSLFLANTGELF
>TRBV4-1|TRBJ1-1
ASSGILRATEAF
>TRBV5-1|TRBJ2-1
ASSLTPYNEQF
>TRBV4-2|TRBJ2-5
ASSQDWAGSQETQY
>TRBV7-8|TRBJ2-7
ASSPEWGGGTYEQY
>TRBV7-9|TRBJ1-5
ASSLGQGGQPQH
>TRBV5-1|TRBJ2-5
ASSLGTGVRQETQY
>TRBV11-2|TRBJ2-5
ASSLDLRGGRKTQY
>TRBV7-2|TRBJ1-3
ASSRDRGRGNTIY